This TCR beta chain was sequenced for a study of cytomegalovirus exposure and HLA in healthy donors. The study's findings and limits: Altogether, more than 150 TCR beta chains were recorded as cytomegalovirus-associated. In vitro experiments confirmed that three CMV-associated chains were specific for CMV antigens.

Assay: immunoSEQ multiplex PCR; the TCRdb copy retains only in-frame clones and omits some. The table shows some 110,000 clones, with more than 75% occurring only once. While the first cohort had 700 or so subjects, the donors belonged to the separate validation cohort of over a hundred subjects. Note on this clone: The antigen remains unidentified.

Germline V gives CDR1 SGHDT, CDR2 YYEEEE. The V gene lost 0 bases and the J gene lost 2 bases, with 12 bases spanning the gap. This CDR3 has 16 residues. Sequenced input: PBMCs. The source of this sequence is a man between 18 and 35 years old in good health and CMV-seronegative. The chain joins TRBV5-6 to TRBJ1-5; possible D gene TRBD1, 5 bases. The CDR3 sequence is CASSLGAGMGNQPQHF. The CDR3, as DNA: TGTGCCAGCAGCTTGGGGGCAGGGATGGGCAATCAGCCCCAGCATTTT. The full variable domain, in which reference TRBV5-6 and TRBJ1-5 provide the parts outside the CDR3, is DAGVTQSPTHLIKTRGQQVTLRCSPKSGHDTVSWYQQALGQGPQFIFQYYEEEERQRGNFPDRFSGHQFPNYSSELNVNALLLGDSALYLCASSLGAGMGNQPQHFGDGTRLSIL.